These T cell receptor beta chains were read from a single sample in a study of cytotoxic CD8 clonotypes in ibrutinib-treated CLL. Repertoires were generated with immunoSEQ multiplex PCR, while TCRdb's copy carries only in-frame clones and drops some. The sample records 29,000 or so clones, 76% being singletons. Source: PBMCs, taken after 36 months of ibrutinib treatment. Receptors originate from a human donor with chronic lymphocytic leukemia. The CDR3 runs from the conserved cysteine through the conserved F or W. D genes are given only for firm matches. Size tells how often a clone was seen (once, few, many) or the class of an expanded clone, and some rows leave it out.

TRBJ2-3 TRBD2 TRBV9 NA CASSVLAGGLEDTQYF TGTGCCAGCAGCGTACTAGCGGGGGGGCTTGAAGATACGCAGTATTTT
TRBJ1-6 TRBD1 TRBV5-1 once CASSFGQGADSPLHF TGCGCCAGCAGCTTCGGACAGGGGGCTGATTCACCCCTCCACTTT
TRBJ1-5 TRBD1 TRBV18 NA CASSQQGAGQPQHF TGTGCCAGCTCCCAACAGGGGGCTGGGCAGCCCCAGCATTTT
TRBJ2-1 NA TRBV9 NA CASSAGYNEQFF TGTGCCAGCAGCGCTGGCTACAATGAGCAGTTCTTC
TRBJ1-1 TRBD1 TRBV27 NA CASSPDREAINTEAFF TGTGCCAGCAGTCCGGACAGGGAGGCGATTAACACTGAAGCTTTCTTT
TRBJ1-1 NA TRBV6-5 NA CASSRGLMNTEAFF TGTGCCAGCAGTCGGGGACTAATGAACACTGAAGCTTTCTTT
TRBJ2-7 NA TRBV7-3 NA CASSLTGGSYEQYF TGTGCCAGCAGCTTAACGGGCGGATCCTACGAGCAGTACTTC
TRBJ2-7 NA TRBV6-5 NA CASSYGQGNKYF TGTGCCAGCAGTTACGGGCAGGGGAACAAGTACTTC
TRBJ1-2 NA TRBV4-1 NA CASSQDYQGRGYTF TGCGCCAGCAGCCAAGATTACCAGGGGAGAGGCTACACCTTC
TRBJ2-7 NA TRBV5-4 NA CASSFGTSSSYEQYF TGTGCCAGCAGCTTTGGGACAAGCAGCTCCTACGAGCAGTACTTC
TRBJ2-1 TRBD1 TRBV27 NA CASSSGGTGTYNEQFF TGTGCCAGCAGTTCCGGCGGGACAGGTACCTACAATGAGCAGTTCTTC
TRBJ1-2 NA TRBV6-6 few CASSYSLGSYGYTF TGTGCCAGCAGTTACTCTCTTGGGAGTTATGGCTACACCTTC
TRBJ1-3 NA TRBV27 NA CASSITGTSGNTIYF TGTGCCAGCAGTATCACCGGGACGTCTGGAAACACCATATATTTT
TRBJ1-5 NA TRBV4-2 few CASSQATGKGNQPQHF TGTGCCAGCAGCCAAGCAACAGGGAAGGGCAATCAGCCCCAGCATTTT
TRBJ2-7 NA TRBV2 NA CASSEYATYEQYF TGTGCCAGCAGTGAATATGCAACCTACGAGCAGTACTTC
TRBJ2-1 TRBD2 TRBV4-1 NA CASSQGASGGASDEQFF TGCGCCAGCAGCCAAGGCGCTAGCGGGGGGGCTTCAGATGAGCAGTTCTTC
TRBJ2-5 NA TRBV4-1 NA CASSQEPGAKETQYF TGCGCCAGCAGCCAAGAACCGGGGGCGAAAGAGACCCAGTACTTC
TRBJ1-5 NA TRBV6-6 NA CASSYSTGSNQPQHF TGTGCCAGCAGTTACTCCACTGGTAGCAATCAGCCCCAGCATTTT
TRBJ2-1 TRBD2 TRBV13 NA CASSLERGALYNEQFF TGTGCCAGCAGCTTGGAGCGGGGGGCCCTCTACAATGAGCAGTTCTTC
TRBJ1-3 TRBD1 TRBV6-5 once CASNSRDRGGNTIYF TGTGCCAGCAATTCCCGGGACAGGGGTGGAAACACCATATATTTT
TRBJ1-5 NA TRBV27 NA CASSSLLPGPYSSNQPQHF TGTGCCAGCAGTTCACTCCTGCCGGGACCCTATTCCAGCAATCAGCCCCAGCATTTT
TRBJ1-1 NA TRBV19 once CASSISLNTEAFF TGTGCCAGTAGTATATCCCTGAACACTGAAGCTTTCTTT
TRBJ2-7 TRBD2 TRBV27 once CASSPWASGGAYEQYF TGTGCCAGCAGTCCCTGGGCTAGCGGGGGGGCCTACGAGCAGTACTTC
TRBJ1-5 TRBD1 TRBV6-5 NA CATGTDFYQPQHF TGTGCCACCGGGACAGACTTTTATCAGCCCCAGCATTTT
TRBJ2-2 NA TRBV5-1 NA CASSSLALDRSYTGELFF TGCGCCAGCAGCTCCTTAGCCCTTGACAGGTCCTACACCGGGGAGCTGTTTTTT
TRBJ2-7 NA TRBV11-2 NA CASSLVGSGAAHSYEQYF TGTGCCAGCAGCTTAGTCGGCTCCGGTGCAGCGCACTCCTACGAGCAGTACTTC
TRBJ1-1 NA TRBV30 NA CAWSGEGGTEAFF TGTGCCTGGAGTGGGGAAGGGGGCACTGAAGCTTTCTTT
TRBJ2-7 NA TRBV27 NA CASSSTGPPRTYEQYF TGTGCCAGCAGTTCAACAGGGCCCCCGCGTACCTACGAGCAGTACTTC
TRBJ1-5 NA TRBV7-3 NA CASSLTIGGPQHF TGTGCCAGCAGCTTAACGATCGGAGGGCCCCAGCATTTT
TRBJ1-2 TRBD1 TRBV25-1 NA CASSDLTGGGYTF TGTGCCAGCAGTGACCTAACAGGGGGCGGCTACACCTTC
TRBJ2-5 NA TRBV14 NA CASSQDPGPQETQYF TGTGCCAGCAGCCAAGATCCCGGCCCACAAGAGACCCAGTACTTC
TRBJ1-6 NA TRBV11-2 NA CASSLNYYNSPLHF TGTGCCAGCAGCTTAAATTACTATAATTCACCCCTCCACTTT
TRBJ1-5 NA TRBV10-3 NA CAISEERGNQPQHF TGTGCCATCAGTGAGGAACGGGGAAATCAGCCCCAGCATTTT
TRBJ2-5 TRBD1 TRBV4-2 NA CASSQGGQGDETQYF TGTGCCAGCAGCCAAGGGGGACAGGGAGATGAGACCCAGTACTTC
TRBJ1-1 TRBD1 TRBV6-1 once CASRREGQGNTEAFF TGTGCCAGCAGGAGGGAGGGACAGGGGAACACTGAAGCTTTCTTT
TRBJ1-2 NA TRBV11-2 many CASSFQGGGYTF TGTGCCAGCAGCTTCCAAGGGGGTGGCTACACCTTC
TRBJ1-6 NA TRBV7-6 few CASSFGLAASPLHF TGTGCCAGCAGCTTTGGGCTGGCCGCATCACCCCTCCACTTT
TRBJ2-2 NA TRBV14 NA CASSLYRVTGELFF TGTGCCAGCAGCTTATACAGGGTTACCGGGGAGCTGTTTTTT
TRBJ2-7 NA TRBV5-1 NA CASSIGGGNPYEQYF TGCGCCAGCTCCATTGGAGGGGGGAACCCCTACGAGCAGTACTTC
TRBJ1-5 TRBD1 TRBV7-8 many CASSSSGQMGQPQHF TGTGCCAGCAGCTCGTCGGGACAGATGGGTCAGCCCCAGCATTTT
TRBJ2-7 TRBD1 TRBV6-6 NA CASGRGNYEQYF TGTGCCAGCGGCAGGGGGAACTACGAGCAGTACTTC
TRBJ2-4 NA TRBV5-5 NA CASSLAGVNIQYF TGTGCCAGCAGCTTGGCCGGGGTCAACATTCAGTACTTC
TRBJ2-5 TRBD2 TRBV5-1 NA CATQPLGGVQETQYF TGCGCCACCCAGCCCCTGGGGGGGGTCCAAGAGACCCAGTACTTC
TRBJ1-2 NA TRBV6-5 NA CASSRRDGYGYTF TGTGCCAGCAGTAGACGGGACGGCTATGGCTACACCTTC
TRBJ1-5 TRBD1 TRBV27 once CASSPLGRGRLSNQPQHF TGTGCCAGCAGTCCCCTAGGGAGGGGGCGATTGAGCAATCAGCCCCAGCATTTT